This T cell receptor beta chain was found in a study of cytomegalovirus exposure and HLA in healthy donors. Details on this clone: Its antigen is unidentified.

Findings of the study overall: Reports indicate that TCR beta sequences accurately predicted the HLA-A and HLA-B alleles of most subjects. An analysis was carried out at a later point. It showed that HLA-associated TCR beta chains were more clonally expanded than equally common non-associated chains.

The J segment lost 2 bases and the V segment lost 4 bases, leaving 24 bases of the junction unmatched. Germline V gene sequence: CDR1 LGHNA, CDR2 YNFKEQ. The CDR3 runs to 22 residues. 13 Jbeta primers and 60 Vbeta primers were used for the PCR. Data came from immunoSEQ multiplex PCR; TCRdb stores just in-frame clones and leaves some out. Here the sample spans 100,000 to 150,000 clones, about two thirds being singletons. This clonotype originated in a man between 60 and 70 years old in good health and CMV-seropositive. The gene calls are TRBV4-2 and TRBJ2-3; TRBD2 aligns across 10 bases. Sequencing was carried out using PBMCs. The CDR3 sequence is CASSRMESGGVFGGLYTDTQYF. The CDR3, as DNA: TGTGCCAGCAGCCGGATGGAGAGCGGGGGGGTTTTTGGGGGACTATACACAGATACGCAGTATTTT.